The next 10 T cell receptor beta chains were all read from a single sample in a study of memory CD4+ T cells and cytomegalovirus serostatus. This table comes from immunoSEQ multiplex PCR, and its TCRdb copy is limited to in-frame clones, with some not included. The profile shows some 45,000 clones, about 70% of them singletons. Single viable CD3+CD4+CD8-CD45RO+ cells were sorted as the memory CD4+ T cells. Sequencing was done on a sample of memory CD4+ T cells from blood. The receptors come from an adult in good health and CMV-seropositive.

The V and J genes are TRBV5-1 and TRBJ2-3; the D is unclear. Per germline, CDR1 SGHRS and CDR2 YFSETQ. There are 14 residues in the CDR3. V was pared by 2 bases and J by 0 bases, with 7 bases between. This CDR3 reads CASSFSASTDTQYF. DNA for the CDR3: TGCGCCAGCAGCTTTTCAGCCAGCACAGATACGCAGTATTTT.

V and J are TRBV28 and TRBJ2-5, with D perhaps matching TRBD1 (6 bases). The germline V gene has CDR1 MDHEN and CDR2 SYDVKM. V was shortened by 6 bases and J by 6 bases, with 14 bases between the two germline ends. CDR3 length: 13 residues. CDR3 region: CASRLQGPQTQYF. CDR3 bases: TGTGCCAGCAGGCTACAGGGTCCCCAGACCCAGTACTTC.

The chain combines TRBV18 with TRBJ1-1; D perhaps matches TRBD1 (5 bases). The CDR3 sequence is 16 residues long. The germline CDR1 and CDR2 sequences are KGHSH and LQKENI. Trimming removed 1 base from V and 6 bases from J, with 18 bases in between. CDR3 sequence: CASSPRQRTDSSEAFF. The CDR3 nucleotides read TGTGCCAGCTCACCACGACAGAGGACCGATTCCTCTGAAGCTTTCTTT. Complete variable domain (other parts from reference TRBV18 and TRBJ1-1): NAGVMQNPRHLVRRRGQEARLRCSPMKGHSHVYWYRQLPEEGLKFMVYLQKENIIDESGMPKERFSAEFPKEGPSILRIQQVVRGDSAAYFCASSPRQRTDSSEAFFGQGTRLTVV.

This rearrangement joins TRBV10-2 to TRBJ1-6; weak D call: TRBD1 (5 bases). V was trimmed by 4 bases and J by 9 bases, leaving 16 bases between them. This CDR3 region has 15 residues. CDR1 and CDR2 (germline): WSHSY, SAAADI. CDR3 nucleotides: TGCGCCAGCAGTGTTTCGGGACCGACTACTTCACCCCTCCACTTT. This gives the protein CASSVSGPTTSPLHF.

This chain connects TRBV5-5 to TRBJ1-1; D is undetermined. This CDR3 is 12 amino acids long. With 2 bases removed from V and 4 bases from J, the gap between germline ends came to 6 bases. Germline lookup yields CDR1 SGHKS and CDR2 YYEKEE (reference sequence). The DNA for the CDR3 is TGTGCCAGCAGCTTCGGGAGCACTGAAGCTTTCTTT. This translates into CASSFGSTEAFF.

This clone was observed a few times. The chain carries TRBV2 and TRBJ1-1; possible D gene TRBD1, 6 bases. The CDR3 sequence is 14 residues long. Germline CDR1 reads SNHLY; CDR2 reads FYNNEI. Trimming left V 3 bases short and J 7 bases short, with 15 bases between. CDR3 bases: TGTGCCAGCAGTGAGTGGACAGTGGGGGGTGAAGCTTTCTTT. This gives the protein CASSEWTVGGEAFF.

This chain joins TRBV29-1 and TRBJ2-3; possibly TRBD2 for D (5 bases). The CDR3 contains 14 residues. The germline V and J ends were trimmed by 6 bases and 3 bases, with 16 bases remaining between them. Germline V gene lookup returns CDR1 SQVTM and CDR2 ANQGSEA. The chain's CDR3 is CSVVDWRQTDTQYF. CDR3 bases: TGCAGCGTGGTGGACTGGCGGCAAACAGATACGCAGTATTTT.

This chain uses TRBV7-9 with TRBJ1-3; a weak D match, TRBD1 (6 bases). Germline V gene sequence: CDR1 SEHNR, CDR2 FQNEAQ (reference sequence). Trimming stripped 1 base from V and 3 bases from J, with 10 bases between. The CDR3 runs 15 residues. The CDR3 is CASSLGQVIGNTIYF. CDR3 bases: TGTGCCAGCAGCTTAGGACAGGTTATTGGAAACACCATATATTTT.

V gene TRBV4-1 combines with J gene TRBJ2-5; D gene ambiguous. Looked up from germline, CDR1 is MGHRA and CDR2 is YSYEKL. V was pared by 5 bases and J by 5 bases, with 15 bases between. CDR3 size: 14 residues. DNA for the CDR3: TGCGCCAGCAGCAAACCCCCTATACGGGAGACCCAGTACTTC. Amino acid sequence: CASSKPPIRETQYF.

The chain couples TRBV11-2 to TRBJ2-3; no firm D call. This CDR3 contains 12 residues. The ends were cut back, 5 bases at V and 6 bases at J, with 9 bases in the middle. The germline CDR1 and CDR2 sequences are SGHAT and FQNNGV. CDR3 coding DNA: TGTGCCAGCAGCCCTGTGGTGGATACGCAGTATTTT. Protein: CASSPVVDTQYF.